The present T cell receptor (beta chain) was sequenced within a study of blood T cell repertoires in COVID-19. Those enrolled in Seattle joined during active infection and were followed longitudinally afterward. This CDR3 contains 12 residues. V lost 5 bases to trimming and J lost 1 base, with 5 bases between them. The table came from immunoSEQ multiplex PCR; TCRdb's copy has only in-frame clones and leaves some out. The data show over 150,000 clones, with 94% seen just once and roughly 0.76% held by the top ten. Material for sequencing was peripheral blood. The source of this sequence is a man aged 30 to 39 with COVID-19, enrolled during active disease. The J gene is TRBJ1-1, the V gene TRBV12-3 or TRBV12-4, with unresolved D. The chain's CDR3 is CASSQQNTEAFF. The CDR3 nucleotides are TGTGCCAGCAGTCAACAGAACACTGAAGCTTTCTTT.